The clone carrying this T cell receptor (beta chain) was seen just once. Its specificity is unknown. The data stem from a study of CD8 T cells in ankylosing spondylitis. The study's findings and limits: Characteristic of ankylosing spondylitis blood, it appeared, was a TCR beta motif comprising about eight highly homologous variants.

V lost 8 bases, J lost 0 bases, and 14 bases lay in between. The CDR3 is made up of 14 amino acids. Germline loops: CDR1 DFQATT, CDR2 SNEGSKA (reference sequence). TCRdb analysed the 5' RACE reads with MiXCR anew, one entry per CDR3 protein. The repertoire consists of about 450,000 distinct CDR3 sequences, with 25% to 30% occurring once and the leading ten covering about 0.92%. The sequencing input was blood, either unsorted or a sorted T cell fraction (not recorded which). This chain connects TRBV20-1 to TRBJ2-1; no firm D call. The sequence derives from a male donor with ankylosing spondylitis. CDR3 in amino acids: CSPSRVSSYNEQFF. The CDR3 coding sequence is TGCAGTCCTTCCCGGGTAAGCTCCTACAATGAGCAGTTCTTC.